This is a list of T cell receptor beta chains from one sample in a study of blood T cell repertoires in COVID-19. Method: immunoSEQ multiplex PCR; TCRdb's copy keeps in-frame clones and lacks some. The sample holds some 250,000 clones, around 80% seen once. Sequences were obtained from PBMCs or T cells enriched from blood (not recorded which). These receptors were obtained from a middle-aged man who had recovered from COVID-19. Both conserved end residues are part of each CDR3. Each record gives: clone size, J gene, V gene, D gene, CDR3 DNA, CDR3 protein. The D gene is left open where the match is weak. Size tells how often a clone was seen (once, few, many) or the class of an expanded clone, and some rows leave it out.

>.|TRBJ1-1|TRBV27|.
TGTGCCAGCAGTTTGAGGGAGTCCACTGAAGCTTTCTTT
CASSLRESTEAFF
>once|TRBJ2-1|TRBV4-3|TRBD1
TGCGCCAGCAGCCAGACAGGGGACTCCTACAATGAGCAGTTCTTC
CASSQTGDSYNEQFF
>.|TRBJ1-2|TRBV18|TRBD1
TGTGCCAGCTCACCAGGAGGGGACAGGGGATCCTATGGCTACACCTTC
CASSPGGDRGSYGYTF
>.|TRBJ1-6|TRBV30|.
TGTGCCTGGAGTCATCCAGGGGCGAATTCACCCCTCCACTTT
CAWSHPGANSPLHF
>.|TRBJ1-5|TRBV4-2|.
TGTGCCAGCAGCCAAGACGGAGATAGCAATCAGCCCCAGCATTTT
CASSQDGDSNQPQHF
>.|TRBJ2-7|TRBV10-1|.
TGCGCCAGGGGGGGTGCCCCAGACCTCTCCTACGAGCAGTACTTC
CARGGAPDLSYEQYF
>.|TRBJ2-5|TRBV4-3|.
TGCGCCAGCAGCCCCGATGACTTGGAAGAGACCCAGTACTTC
CASSPDDLEETQYF
>.|TRBJ1-2|TRBV27|.
TGTGCCAGCAGGCGGACAGATCGCTATGGCTACACCTTC
CASRRTDRYGYTF
>.|TRBJ2-3|TRBV3-1/TRBV3-2|.
TGTGCCAGCAGCCAAGTACGGGGGTTCACAGATACGCAGTATTTT
CASSQVRGFTDTQYF
>.|TRBJ1-6|TRBV3-1/TRBV3-2|TRBD1
TGTGCCAGCAGCCCCCACGGGACAGGAGTGAATTCACCCCTCCACTTT
CASSPHGTGVNSPLHF
>few|TRBJ2-2|TRBV5-1|TRBD2
TGCGCCAGCAGCTTGATCGCGGGGGGTCCCACCGGGGAGCTGTTTTTT
CASSLIAGGPTGELFF
>.|TRBJ2-1|TRBV11-1|TRBD2
TGTGCCAGCAGGCGCGGGAGGGGGGATGAGCAGTTCTTC
CASRRGRGDEQFF
>.|TRBJ2-7|TRBV7-8|.
TGTGCCAGCAGCTTAGGGGGGGGCCCCTACGAGCAGTACTTC
CASSLGGGPYEQYF
>.|TRBJ2-5|TRBV6-1|TRBD2
TGTGCCAGCAGTGAACCGGGACTAGCGGGAGGCCGGGAGACCCAGTACTTC
CASSEPGLAGGRETQYF
>.|TRBJ2-7|TRBV6-5|TRBD1
TGTGCCAGCAGACACGGGACAGAATGGGAGCAGTACTTC
CASRHGTEWEQYF
>many|TRBJ1-2|TRBV5-1|TRBD1
TGCGCCAGCAGCTTGATTCCCGGGACAGGGGAAGGCTACACCTTC
CASSLIPGTGEGYTF
>.|TRBJ2-3|TRBV7-7|TRBD2
TGTGCCAGCAGCTTGTTTGCGGGGGGGGAGGATACGCAGTATTTT
CASSLFAGGEDTQYF
>once|TRBJ2-2|TRBV23-1|TRBD2
TGCGCCAGCAGTCAAGGGACTAGCGGGGGTGCGAACACCGGGGAGCTGTTTTTT
CASSQGTSGGANTGELFF
>.|TRBJ1-5|TRBV28|.
TGTGCCAGCAGTGCCCGCGAGGTTGGCAATCAGCCCCAGCATTTT
CASSAREVGNQPQHF
>.|TRBJ2-6|TRBV18|.
TGTGCCAGCTCGTCAGGGGCTGGGGCCAACGTCCTGACTTTC
CASSSGAGANVLTF
>.|TRBJ1-1|TRBV5-5|.
TGTGCCAGCAGCTTTGGGGCAAACACTGAAGCTTTCTTT
CASSFGANTEAFF
>.|TRBJ1-4|TRBV15|.
TGTGCCACCAGCAGAGACAGTTTTAATGAAAAACTGTTTTTT
CATSRDSFNEKLFF
>few|TRBJ1-2|TRBV28|TRBD1
TGTGCCAGCAGTTTATGGCAGGGGGTCATCCTCTATGGCTACACCTTC
CASSLWQGVILYGYTF
>.|TRBJ1-4|TRBV28|.
TGTGCCAGCAGTTCTATGGGGCAGGAGAATGAAAAACTGTTTTTT
CASSSMGQENEKLFF
>.|TRBJ1-4|TRBV3-1/TRBV3-2|TRBD1
TGTGCCAGCAGACCTGGGACAGCTGAAAAACTGTTTTTT
CASRPGTAEKLFF
>.|TRBJ1-6|TRBV18|.
TGTGCCAGCTCACCAAGCAGGGTGGAAGATTCACCCCTCCACTTT
CASSPSRVEDSPLHF
>.|TRBJ1-2|TRBV5-8|.
TGTGCCAGCAGCTTGTACACAGGGAGTAACTATGGCTACACCTTC
CASSLYTGSNYGYTF
>few|TRBJ2-2|TRBV2|TRBD1
TGTGCCAGCAGAAACAGGGGCGGGGAGCTGTTTTTT
CASRNRGGELFF
>.|TRBJ1-1|TRBV2|TRBD1
TGTGCCAGCAGAACCGGGACAGAAATTGAAGCTTTCTTT
CASRTGTEIEAFF
>.|TRBJ1-2|TRBV5-6|TRBD1
TGTGCCAGCAGCGGGACAGGGCTACCCTATGGCTACACCTTC
CASSGTGLPYGYTF
>.|TRBJ2-4|TRBV16|.
TGTGCCAGCAGCCAATCGAGCTCCAGCGTGGTTCAGTACTTC
CASSQSSSSVVQYF
>.|TRBJ2-5|TRBV4-2|TRBD2
TGTGCCAGCAGCCACCCCGGGGGGAAAGAGACCCAGTACTTC
CASSHPGGKETQYF
>.|TRBJ2-3|TRBV6-2/TRBV6-3|TRBD1
TGTGCCAGCAGCACCCGGGACAGAGGGACAGATACGCAGTATTTT
CASSTRDRGTDTQYF
>.|TRBJ1-2|TRBV5-8|.
TGTGCCAGCAGCTTGGACCAGGCTCTAAGCGGCTACACCTTC
CASSLDQALSGYTF
>.|TRBJ2-7|TRBV6-5|TRBD2
TGTGCCACCACGTGGGGGGGAAACTCCTACGAGCAGTACTTC
CATTWGGNSYEQYF
>.|TRBJ1-1|TRBV5-8|.
TGTGCCAGCAGCTTCGAGAGGGACACTGAAGCTTTCTTT
CASSFERDTEAFF
>.|TRBJ1-3|TRBV7-3|.
TGTGCCAGCAGCTTAGTTCCAGGAGGAAACACCATATATTTT
CASSLVPGGNTIYF
>.|TRBJ2-2|TRBV6-2/TRBV6-3|TRBD1
TGTGCCAGCAGTTCATATACAGGGGAAAGGGGCACCGGGGAGCTGTTTTTT
CASSSYTGERGTGELFF
>many|TRBJ2-7|TRBV27|.
TGTGCCAGCAGTTTAAGGCGGGAAAGCTCCTACGAGCAGTACTTC
CASSLRRESSYEQYF
>.|TRBJ2-3|TRBV3-1/TRBV3-2|TRBD2
TGTGCCAGCAGCCAAGGCGGGGGGCGGCAAGATACGCAGTATTTT
CASSQGGGRQDTQYF
>once|TRBJ1-4|TRBV2|.
TGTGCCAGCAGGGCGAACCCGGCAGCGGTGGATGAAAAACTGTTTTTT
CASRANPAAVDEKLFF
>.|TRBJ2-7|TRBV18|TRBD1
TGTGCCAGCTCACCACCCCCAGGGGGTCGGTACGAGCAGTACTTC
CASSPPPGGRYEQYF
>.|TRBJ1-2|TRBV10-3|TRBD1
TGTGCCATCAGCGACAGGGGAATGGATGGCTACACCTTC
CAISDRGMDGYTF
>.|TRBJ1-2|TRBV15|.
TGTGCCACCAGCAGAGATGGGGGGTCTCTCGGCTACACCTTC
CATSRDGGSLGYTF
>.|TRBJ1-2|TRBV11-2|.
TGTGCCAGCAGCTTACGTGGAGATTTTATCTATGGCTACACCTTC
CASSLRGDFIYGYTF
>.|TRBJ1-2|TRBV9|.
TGTGCCAGCAGCGTAGACAGGGCGGATGGTGGCTACACCTTC
CASSVDRADGGYTF